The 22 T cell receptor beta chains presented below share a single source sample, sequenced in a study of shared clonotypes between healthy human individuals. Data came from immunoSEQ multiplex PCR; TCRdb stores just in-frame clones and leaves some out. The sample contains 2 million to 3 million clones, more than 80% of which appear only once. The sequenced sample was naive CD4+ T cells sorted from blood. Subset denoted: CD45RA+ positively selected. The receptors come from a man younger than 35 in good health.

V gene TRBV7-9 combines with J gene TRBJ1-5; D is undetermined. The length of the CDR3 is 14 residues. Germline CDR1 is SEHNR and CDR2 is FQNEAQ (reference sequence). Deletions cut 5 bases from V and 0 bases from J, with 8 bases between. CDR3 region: CASSGQASNQPQHF. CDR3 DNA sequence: TGTGCCAGCAGCGGGCAGGCTAGCAATCAGCCCCAGCATTTT.

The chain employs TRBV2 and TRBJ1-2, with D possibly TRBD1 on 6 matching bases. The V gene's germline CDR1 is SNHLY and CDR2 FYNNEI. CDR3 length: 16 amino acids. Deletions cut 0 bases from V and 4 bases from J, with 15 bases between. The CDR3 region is CASSEASTGFFYGYTF. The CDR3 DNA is TGTGCCAGCAGTGAAGCTTCGACAGGATTCTTCTATGGCTACACCTTC. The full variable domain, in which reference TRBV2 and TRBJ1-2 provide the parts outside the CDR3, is EPEVTQTPSHQVTQMGQEVILRCVPISNHLYFYWYRQILGQKVEFLVSFYNNEISEKSEIFDDQFSVERPDGSNFTLKIRSTKLEDSAMYFCASSEASTGFFYGYTFGSGTRLTVV.

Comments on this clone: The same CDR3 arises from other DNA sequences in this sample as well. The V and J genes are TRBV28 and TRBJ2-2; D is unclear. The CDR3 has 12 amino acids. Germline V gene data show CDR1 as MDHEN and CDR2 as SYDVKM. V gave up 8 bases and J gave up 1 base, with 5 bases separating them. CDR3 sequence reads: CASRRNTGELFF. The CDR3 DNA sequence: TGTGCCAGCCGGCGGAACACCGGGGAGCTGTTTTTT.

The CDR3 coding sequence is TGTGCCAGCTCACCCTACGGGGCGTCAGGAAACACCATATATTTT. Translation gives CASSPYGASGNTIYF. This chain links TRBV18 with TRBJ1-3, with D perhaps TRBD1 (5 bases). V was trimmed by 3 bases and J by 4 bases, leaving 13 bases between them. The germline V gene has CDR1 KGHSH and CDR2 LQKENI. CDR3 length: 15 amino acids.

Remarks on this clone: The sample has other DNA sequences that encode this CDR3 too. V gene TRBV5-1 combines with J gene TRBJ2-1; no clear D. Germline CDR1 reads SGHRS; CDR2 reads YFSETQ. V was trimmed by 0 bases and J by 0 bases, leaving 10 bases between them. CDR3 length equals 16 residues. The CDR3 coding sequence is TGCGCCAGCAGCTTGGTTGGCGGTAGCTCCTACAATGAGCAGTTCTTC. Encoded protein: CASSLVGGSSYNEQFF.

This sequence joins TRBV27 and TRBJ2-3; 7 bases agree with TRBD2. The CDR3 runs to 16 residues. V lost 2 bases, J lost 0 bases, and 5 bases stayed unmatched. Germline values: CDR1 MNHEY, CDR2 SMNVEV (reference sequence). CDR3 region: CASSLIGEGSTDTQYF. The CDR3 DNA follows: TGTGCCAGCAGTTTAATAGGGGAGGGGAGCACAGATACGCAGTATTTT.

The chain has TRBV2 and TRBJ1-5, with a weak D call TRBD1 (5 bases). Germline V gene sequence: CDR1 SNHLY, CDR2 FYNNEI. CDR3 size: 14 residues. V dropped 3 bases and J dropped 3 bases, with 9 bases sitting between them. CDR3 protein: CASSDRGINQPQHF. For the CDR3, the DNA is TGTGCCAGCAGTGATAGGGGTATCAATCAGCCCCAGCATTTT.

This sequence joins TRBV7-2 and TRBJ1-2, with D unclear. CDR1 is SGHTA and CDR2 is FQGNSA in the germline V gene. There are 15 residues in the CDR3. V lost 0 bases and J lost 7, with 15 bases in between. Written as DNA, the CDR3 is TGTGCCAGCAGCTTAGCCGGGCCCATGGTTGGTGGCTACACCTTC. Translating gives CASSLAGPMVGGYTF.

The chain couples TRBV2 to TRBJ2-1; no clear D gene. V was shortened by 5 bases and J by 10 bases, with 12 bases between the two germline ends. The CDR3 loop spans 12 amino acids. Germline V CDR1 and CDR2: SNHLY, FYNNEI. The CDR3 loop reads CASSSAWQEQFF. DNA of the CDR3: TGTGCCAGCAGTTCCGCCTGGCAGGAGCAGTTCTTC. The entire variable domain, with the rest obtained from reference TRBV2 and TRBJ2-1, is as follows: EPEVTQTPSHQVTQMGQEVILRCVPISNHLYFYWYRQILGQKVEFLVSFYNNEISEKSEIFDDQFSVERPDGSNFTLKIRSTKLEDSAMYFCASSSAWQEQFFGPGTRLTVL.

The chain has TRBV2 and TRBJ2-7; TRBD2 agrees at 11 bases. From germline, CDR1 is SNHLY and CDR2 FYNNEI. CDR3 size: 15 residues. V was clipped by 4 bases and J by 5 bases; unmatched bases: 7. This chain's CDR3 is CASSAQLAGDHEQYF. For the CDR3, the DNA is TGTGCCAGCAGTGCCCAACTAGCGGGAGACCACGAGCAGTACTTC.

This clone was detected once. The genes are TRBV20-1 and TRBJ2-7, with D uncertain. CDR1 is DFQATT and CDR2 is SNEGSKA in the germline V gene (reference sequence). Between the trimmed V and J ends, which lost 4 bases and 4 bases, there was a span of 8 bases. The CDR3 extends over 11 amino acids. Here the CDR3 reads CSANTRYEQYF. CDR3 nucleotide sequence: TGCAGTGCTAACACGCGGTACGAGCAGTACTTC.

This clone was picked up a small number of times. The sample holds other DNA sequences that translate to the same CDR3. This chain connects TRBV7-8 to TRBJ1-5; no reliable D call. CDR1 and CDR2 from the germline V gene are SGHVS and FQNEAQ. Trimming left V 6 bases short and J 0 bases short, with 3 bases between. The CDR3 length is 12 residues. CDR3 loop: CASSYSNQPQHF. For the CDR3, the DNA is TGTGCCAGCAGTTATAGCAATCAGCCCCAGCATTTT.

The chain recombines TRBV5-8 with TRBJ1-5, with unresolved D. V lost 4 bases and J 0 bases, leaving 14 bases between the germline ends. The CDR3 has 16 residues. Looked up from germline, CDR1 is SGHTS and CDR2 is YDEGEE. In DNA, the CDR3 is TGTGCCAGCAGCCTCGCTGGGTATTATAGCAATCAGCCCCAGCATTTT. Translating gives CASSLAGYYSNQPQHF.

In DNA form, the CDR3 reads TGTGCCAGCAGCTTCGTGGGGGCGTCGCGGGAGGGCACCGGGGAGCTGTTTTTT. Its protein product is CASSFVGASREGTGELFF. The chain links TRBV7-9 to TRBJ2-2; 9 bases match TRBD2. Germline trimming cut 3 bases from V and 4 bases from J; bases unmatched to any gene: 12. The CDR3 totals 18 residues. Germline V CDR1 and CDR2: SEHNR, FQNEAQ (reference sequence). The full variable domain, with the rest looked up from reference TRBV7-9 and TRBJ2-2, is DTGVSQNPRHKITKRGQNVTFRCDPISEHNRLYWYRQTLGQGPEFLTYFQNEAQLEKSRLLSDRFSAERPKGSFSTLEIQRTEQGDSAMYLCASSFVGASREGTGELFFGEGSRLTVL.

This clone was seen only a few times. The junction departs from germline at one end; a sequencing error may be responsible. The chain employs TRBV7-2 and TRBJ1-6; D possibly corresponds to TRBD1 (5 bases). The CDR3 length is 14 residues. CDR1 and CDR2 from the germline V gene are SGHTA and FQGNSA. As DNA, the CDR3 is TGTGCCAGCACCTTAGTACAGGATCCTTCACCCCTCCACTTT. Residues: CASTLVQDPSPLHF.

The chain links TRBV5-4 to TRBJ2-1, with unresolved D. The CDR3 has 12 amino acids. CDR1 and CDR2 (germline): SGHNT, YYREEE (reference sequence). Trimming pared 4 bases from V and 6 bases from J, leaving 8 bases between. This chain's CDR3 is CASSDKGNEQFF. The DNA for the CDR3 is TGTGCCAGCAGCGATAAGGGCAATGAGCAGTTCTTC.

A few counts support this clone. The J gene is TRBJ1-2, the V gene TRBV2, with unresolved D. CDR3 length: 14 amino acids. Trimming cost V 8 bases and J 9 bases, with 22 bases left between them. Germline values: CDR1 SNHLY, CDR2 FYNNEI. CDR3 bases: TGTGCCAGCCTTACCGATCGAGGACGGTTCAGCTACACCTTC. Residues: CASLTDRGRFSYTF.

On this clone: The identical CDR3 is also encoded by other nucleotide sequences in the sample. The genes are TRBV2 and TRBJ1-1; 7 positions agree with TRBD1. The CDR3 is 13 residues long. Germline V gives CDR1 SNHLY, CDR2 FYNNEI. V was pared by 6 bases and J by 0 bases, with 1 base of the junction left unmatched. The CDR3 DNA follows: TGTGCCAGCAGGGGACAGTTGAACACTGAAGCTTTCTTT. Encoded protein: CASRGQLNTEAFF.

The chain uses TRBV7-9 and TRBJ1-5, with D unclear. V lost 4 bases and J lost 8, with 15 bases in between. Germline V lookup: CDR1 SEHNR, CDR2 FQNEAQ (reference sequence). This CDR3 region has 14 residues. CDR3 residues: CASSYYSDSEPQHF. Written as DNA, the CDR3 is TGTGCCAGCAGCTATTATTCTGATAGCGAGCCCCAGCATTTT.

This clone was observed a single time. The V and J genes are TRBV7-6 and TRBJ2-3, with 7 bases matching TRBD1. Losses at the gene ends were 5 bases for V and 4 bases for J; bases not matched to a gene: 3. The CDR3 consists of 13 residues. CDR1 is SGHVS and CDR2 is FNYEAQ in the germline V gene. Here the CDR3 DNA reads TGTGCCAGCAGCCCTCAGGGGGCAGATACGCAGTATTTT. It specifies CASSPQGADTQYF.

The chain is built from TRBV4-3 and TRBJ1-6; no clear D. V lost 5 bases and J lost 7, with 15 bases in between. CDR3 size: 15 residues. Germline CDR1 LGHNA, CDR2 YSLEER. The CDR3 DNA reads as TGCGCCAGCAGCGGTCCCGGGTCCAAAAATTCACCCCTCCACTTT. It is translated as CASSGPGSKNSPLHF.

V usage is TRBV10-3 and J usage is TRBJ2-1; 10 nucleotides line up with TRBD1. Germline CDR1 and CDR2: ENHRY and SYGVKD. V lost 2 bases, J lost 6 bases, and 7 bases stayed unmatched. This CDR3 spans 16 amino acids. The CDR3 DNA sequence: TGTGCCATCAGTGAGCCGTGGGGACAGGGGACCAATGAGCAGTTCTTC. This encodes CAISEPWGQGTNEQFF.